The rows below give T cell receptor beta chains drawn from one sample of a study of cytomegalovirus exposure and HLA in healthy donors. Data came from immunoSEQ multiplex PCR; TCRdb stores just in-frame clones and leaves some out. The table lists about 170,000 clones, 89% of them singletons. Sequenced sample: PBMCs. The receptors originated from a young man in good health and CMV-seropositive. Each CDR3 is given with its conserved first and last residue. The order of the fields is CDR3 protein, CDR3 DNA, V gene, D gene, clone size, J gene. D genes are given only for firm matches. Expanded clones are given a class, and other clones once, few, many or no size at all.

CDR3 protein: CASSLSPVLAVAYEQYF; CDR3 DNA: TGTGCCAGCAGCTTATCCCCCGTACTAGCGGTGGCCTACGAGCAGTACTTC; V gene: TRBV7-8; D gene: TRBD2; clone size: few; J gene: TRBJ2-7
CDR3 protein: CASSPDRSANYGYTF; CDR3 DNA: TGTGCCAGCAGCCCCGACAGATCGGCTAACTATGGCTACACCTTC; V gene: TRBV6-5; D gene: -; clone size: -; J gene: TRBJ1-2
CDR3 protein: CASSLGQGREKLFF; CDR3 DNA: TGTGCCAGCAGCCTAGGACAGGGGCGAGAAAAACTGTTTTTT; V gene: TRBV7-3; D gene: TRBD1; clone size: -; J gene: TRBJ1-4
CDR3 protein: CASSLEQGGNEQFF; CDR3 DNA: TGTGCCAGCAGCTTAGAACAGGGCGGGAATGAGCAGTTCTTC; V gene: TRBV7-6; D gene: -; clone size: -; J gene: TRBJ2-1
CDR3 protein: CASKTPGDYNEQFF; CDR3 DNA: TGTGCCAGCAAAACCCCAGGGGATTACAATGAGCAGTTCTTC; V gene: TRBV6-1; D gene: -; clone size: -; J gene: TRBJ2-1
CDR3 protein: CASSSWGPGKLFF; CDR3 DNA: TGTGCCAGCAGTTCTTGGGGCCCGGGAAAACTGTTTTTT; V gene: TRBV27; D gene: -; clone size: -; J gene: TRBJ1-4
CDR3 protein: CASSVGQGLYEQYF; CDR3 DNA: TGTGCCAGTAGTGTTGGACAGGGGTTATACGAGCAGTACTTC; V gene: TRBV19; D gene: TRBD1; clone size: -; J gene: TRBJ2-7
CDR3 protein: CASSVAPEGPYEQYF; CDR3 DNA: TGTGCCAGCAGCGTAGCCCCGGAGGGCCCCTACGAGCAGTACTTC; V gene: TRBV9; D gene: -; clone size: -; J gene: TRBJ2-7
CDR3 protein: CASSPTYYNEQFF; CDR3 DNA: TGTGCCAGCAGCCCGACTTACTACAATGAGCAGTTCTTC; V gene: TRBV11-2; D gene: -; clone size: -; J gene: TRBJ2-1
CDR3 protein: CASSLEAGTGELFF; CDR3 DNA: TGTGCCAGCAGCTTAGAGGCGGGGACCGGGGAGCTGTTTTTT; V gene: TRBV7-8; D gene: -; clone size: -; J gene: TRBJ2-2
CDR3 protein: CASSSSGGLANEQYF; CDR3 DNA: TGTGCCAGCAGCTCCTCTGGGGGACTAGCTAACGAGCAGTACTTC; V gene: TRBV9; D gene: TRBD2; clone size: -; J gene: TRBJ2-7
CDR3 protein: CASSEGGTGVTEAFF; CDR3 DNA: TGTGCCAGCAGTGAAGGAGGGACAGGGGTGACTGAAGCTTTCTTT; V gene: TRBV6-1; D gene: TRBD1; clone size: -; J gene: TRBJ1-1
CDR3 protein: CASSFGSGSIRYF; CDR3 DNA: -; V gene: TRBV28; D gene: -; clone size: -; J gene: TRBJ2-7
CDR3 protein: CASSSTQGRTQYF; CDR3 DNA: TGTGCCAGCAGCTCCACCCAGGGAAGGACCCAGTACTTC; V gene: TRBV7-8; D gene: -; clone size: -; J gene: TRBJ2-5
CDR3 protein: CASSLAWGTSGRDTQYF; CDR3 DNA: TGTGCCAGCAGCTTAGCGTGGGGGACTAGCGGGAGAGATACGCAGTATTTT; V gene: TRBV7-2; D gene: TRBD2; clone size: -; J gene: TRBJ2-3
CDR3 protein: CASSLAFAGNEQFF; CDR3 DNA: TGTGCCAGCAGCTTAGCGTTTGCGGGCAATGAGCAGTTCTTC; V gene: TRBV7-9; D gene: -; clone size: -; J gene: TRBJ2-1
CDR3 protein: CASSQSLTSGRKVF; CDR3 DNA: TGCGCCAGCAGCCAGAGTTTGACTAGCGGGAGAAAGGTCTTC; V gene: TRBV4-1; D gene: TRBD2; clone size: -; J gene: TRBJ2-1
CDR3 protein: CASSPPASGYQETQYF; CDR3 DNA: TGTGCCAGCAGTCCACCTGCTAGCGGGTACCAAGAGACCCAGTACTTC; V gene: TRBV28; D gene: TRBD2; clone size: -; J gene: TRBJ2-5
CDR3 protein: CASSRNRFEGTGNYGYTF; CDR3 DNA: TGCGCCAGCAGCCGAAACCGATTCGAGGGGACAGGGAACTATGGCTACACCTTC; V gene: TRBV4-1; D gene: TRBD1; clone size: -; J gene: TRBJ1-2
CDR3 protein: CASSSRGGYEKLFF; CDR3 DNA: TGTGCCAGCAGTTCCCGGGGGGGCTATGAAAAACTGTTTTTT; V gene: TRBV28; D gene: -; clone size: -; J gene: TRBJ1-4
CDR3 protein: CASSPYSSDADGELFF; CDR3 DNA: TGTGCCAGCTCTCCCTATAGCAGCGACGCGGACGGGGAGCTGTTTTTT; V gene: TRBV18; D gene: -; clone size: -; J gene: TRBJ2-2
CDR3 protein: CASRRDRGQAYEQYF; CDR3 DNA: TGTGCCAGCAGACGGGACAGGGGACAAGCCTACGAGCAGTACTTC; V gene: TRBV11-2; D gene: TRBD1; clone size: once; J gene: TRBJ2-7
CDR3 protein: CASSQGLAEVYEQYF; CDR3 DNA: TGTGCCAGCAGCCAGGGACTAGCGGAGGTCTACGAGCAGTACTTC; V gene: TRBV7-9; D gene: TRBD2; clone size: -; J gene: TRBJ2-7
CDR3 protein: CASSLGQGNEKLFF; CDR3 DNA: TGTGCCAGCAGCTTAGGACAGGGGAATGAAAAACTGTTTTTT; V gene: TRBV7-6; D gene: TRBD1; clone size: -; J gene: TRBJ1-4